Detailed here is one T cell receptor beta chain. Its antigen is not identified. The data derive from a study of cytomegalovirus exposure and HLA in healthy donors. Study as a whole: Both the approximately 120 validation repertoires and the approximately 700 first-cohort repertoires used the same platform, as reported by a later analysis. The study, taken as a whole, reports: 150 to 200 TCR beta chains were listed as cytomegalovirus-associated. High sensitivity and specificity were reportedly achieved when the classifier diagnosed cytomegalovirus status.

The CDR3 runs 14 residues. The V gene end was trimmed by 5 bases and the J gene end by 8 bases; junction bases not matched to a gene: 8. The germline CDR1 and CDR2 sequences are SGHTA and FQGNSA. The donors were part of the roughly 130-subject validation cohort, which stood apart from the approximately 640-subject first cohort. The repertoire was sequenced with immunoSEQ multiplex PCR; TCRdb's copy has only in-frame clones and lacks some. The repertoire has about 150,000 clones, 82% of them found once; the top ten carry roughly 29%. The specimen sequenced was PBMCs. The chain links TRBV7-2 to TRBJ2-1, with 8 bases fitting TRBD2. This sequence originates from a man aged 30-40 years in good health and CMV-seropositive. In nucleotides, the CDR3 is TGTGCCAGCAGCCGCTCCGGACTAGCCGATGAGCAGTTCTTC. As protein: CASSRSGLADEQFF.